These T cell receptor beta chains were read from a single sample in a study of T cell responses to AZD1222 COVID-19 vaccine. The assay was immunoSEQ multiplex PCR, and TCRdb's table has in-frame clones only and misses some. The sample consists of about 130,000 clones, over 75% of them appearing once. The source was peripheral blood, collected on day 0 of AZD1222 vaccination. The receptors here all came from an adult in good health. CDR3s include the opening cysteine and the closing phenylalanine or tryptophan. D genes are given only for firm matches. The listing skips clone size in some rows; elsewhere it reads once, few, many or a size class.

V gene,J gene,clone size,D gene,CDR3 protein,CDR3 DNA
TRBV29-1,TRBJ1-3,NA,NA,CSARAKISGNTIYF,TGCAGCGCCAGGGCGAAAATCTCTGGAAACACCATATATTTT
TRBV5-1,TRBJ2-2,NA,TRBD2,CASRDSGRAGTGELFF,TGCGCCAGCAGAGATAGCGGGAGGGCCGGCACCGGGGAGCTGTTTTTT
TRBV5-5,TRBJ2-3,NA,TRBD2,CASSLRTSIGRGTDTQYF,TGTGCCAGCAGCTTGCGGACTAGCATAGGGAGAGGCACAGATACGCAGTATTTT
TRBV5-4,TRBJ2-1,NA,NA,CASSLGVNEQFF,TGTGCCAGCAGCTTGGGAGTTAATGAGCAGTTCTTC
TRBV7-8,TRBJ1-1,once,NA,CASSPHRVLNTEAFF,TGTGCCAGCAGCCCCCACAGGGTACTGAACACTGAAGCTTTCTTT
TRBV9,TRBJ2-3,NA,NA,CASRRDPATDTQYF,TGTGCCAGCAGGCGGGACCCAGCCACAGATACGCAGTATTTT
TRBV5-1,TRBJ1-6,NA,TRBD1,CASSRTGDDSPLHF,TGCGCCAGCAGCCGGACAGGGGATGATTCACCCCTCCACTTT
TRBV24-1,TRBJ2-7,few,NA,CATSDVKVPVGEQYF,TGTGCCACCAGTGATGTTAAGGTCCCGGTGGGGGAGCAGTACTTC
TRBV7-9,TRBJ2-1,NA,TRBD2,CASSFAGGVSYNEQFF,TGTGCCAGCAGCTTCGCGGGGGGGGTCTCCTACAATGAGCAGTTCTTC
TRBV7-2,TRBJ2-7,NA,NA,CASSLGGSVYEQYF,TGTGCCAGCAGCTTAGGGGGCTCAGTATACGAGCAGTACTTC
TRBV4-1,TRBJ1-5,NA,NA,CASGFPGNQPQHF,TGCGCCAGCGGATTTCCGGGCAATCAGCCCCAGCATTTT
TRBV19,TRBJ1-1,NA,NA,CATTKGERTEAFF,TGTGCCACTACTAAGGGTGAAAGGACTGAAGCTTTCTTT
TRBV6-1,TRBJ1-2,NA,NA,CASSESQPAVGTF,TGTGCCAGCAGTGAAAGTCAGCCCGCTGTAGGCACCTTC
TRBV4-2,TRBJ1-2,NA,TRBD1,CASSPYRGDYGYTF,TGTGCCAGCAGCCCTTACAGGGGGGACTATGGCTACACCTTC
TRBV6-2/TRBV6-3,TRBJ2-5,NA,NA,CASSYTGRGETQYF,TGTGCCAGCAGTTACACGGGGCGCGGGGAGACCCAGTACTTC
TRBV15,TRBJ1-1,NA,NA,CATSRAGGVWSTEAFF,TGTGCCACCAGCAGAGCGGGCGGGGTTTGGAGCACTGAAGCTTTCTTT
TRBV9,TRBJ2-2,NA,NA,CASSVVGMVNTGELFF,TGTGCCAGCAGCGTAGTCGGAATGGTAAACACCGGGGAGCTGTTTTTT
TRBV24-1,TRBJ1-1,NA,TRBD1,CATSDPEQGAGDTEAFF,TGTGCCACCAGTGATCCGGAACAGGGGGCGGGAGACACTGAAGCTTTCTTT
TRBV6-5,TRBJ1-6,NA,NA,CASSPTRNSPLHF,TGTGCCAGCAGCCCGACAAGGAATTCACCCCTCCACTTT
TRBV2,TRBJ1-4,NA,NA,CASIKGTNEKLFF,TGTGCCAGCATTAAGGGGACTAATGAAAAACTGTTTTTT
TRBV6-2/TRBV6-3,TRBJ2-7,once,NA,CASSYSRGAYEQYF,TGTGCCAGCAGTTACAGCAGGGGGGCCTACGAGCAGTACTTC
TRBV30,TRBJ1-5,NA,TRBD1,CAWSVRGQGGQPQHF,TGTGCCTGGAGTGTACGGGGACAGGGCGGTCAGCCCCAGCATTTT
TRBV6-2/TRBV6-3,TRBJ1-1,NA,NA,CASSAGALNTEAFF,TGTGCCAGCAGTGCCGGGGCCTTGAACACTGAAGCTTTCTTT
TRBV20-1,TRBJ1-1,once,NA,CSASQGGGGTEAFF,TGCAGTGCTAGTCAGGGAGGTGGTGGCACTGAAGCTTTCTTT
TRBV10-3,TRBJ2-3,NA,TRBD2,CAISERAGLARTDTQYF,TGTGCCATCAGTGAAAGGGCGGGACTAGCGCGCACAGATACGCAGTATTTT
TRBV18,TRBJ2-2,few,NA,CASSPNTGELFF,TGTGCCAGCTCACCGAACACCGGGGAGCTGTTTTTT
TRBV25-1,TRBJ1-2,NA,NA,CASSAPAGYGYTF,TGTGCCAGCAGTGCCCCGGCCGGCTATGGCTACACCTTC
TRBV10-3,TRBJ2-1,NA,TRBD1,CAISESAGGTYEQFF,TGTGCCATCAGTGAGTCGGCAGGGGGCACATATGAGCAGTTCTTC
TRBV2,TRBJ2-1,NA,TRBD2,CASSDEAGVRLHEQFF,TGTGCCAGCAGTGATGAGGCGGGAGTCCGCCTCCATGAGCAGTTCTTC
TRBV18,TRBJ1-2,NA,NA,CASSPQSAANYGYTF,TGTGCCAGCTCACCACAGAGCGCAGCTAACTATGGCTACACCTTC
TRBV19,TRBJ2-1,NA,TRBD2,CASKRTGRNNEQFF,TGTGCCAGTAAGAGGACCGGGAGGAACAATGAGCAGTTCTTC
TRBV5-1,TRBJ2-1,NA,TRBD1,CASSPDRVPTGKFF,TGCGCCAGCAGCCCAGACAGGGTCCCGACCGGAAAGTTCTTC
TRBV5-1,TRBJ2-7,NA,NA,CASSLGDTGLQYF,TGCGCCAGCAGCTTAGGAGACACCGGGCTTCAGTACTTC
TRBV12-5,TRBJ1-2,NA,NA,CASGRPEGKGHYGYTF,TGTGCTAGTGGCCGTCCGGAGGGGAAAGGACACTATGGCTACACCTTC
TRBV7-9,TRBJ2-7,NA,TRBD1,CASSLPPGQGGSYEQYF,TGTGCCAGCAGCTTACCGCCAGGACAGGGAGGATCCTACGAGCAGTACTTC
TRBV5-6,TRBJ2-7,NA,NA,CASSLQTIQPYEQYF,TGTGCCAGCAGCCTCCAGACTATCCAACCCTACGAGCAGTACTTC
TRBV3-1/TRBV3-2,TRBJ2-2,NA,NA,CASSQEFGSGELFF,TGTGCCAGCAGCCAAGAGTTTGGTTCCGGGGAGCTGTTTTTT
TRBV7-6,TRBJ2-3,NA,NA,CASSQPGFTDTQYF,TGTGCCAGCAGTCAACCTGGTTTCACAGATACGCAGTATTTT
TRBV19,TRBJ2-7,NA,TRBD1,CASRTSGTGVSYEQYF,TGTGCCAGTAGGACCTCCGGGACAGGGGTCTCCTACGAGCAGTACTTC
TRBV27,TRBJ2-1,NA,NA,CASSLLGYNEQFF,TGTGCCAGCAGTTTACTGGGGTACAATGAGCAGTTCTTC
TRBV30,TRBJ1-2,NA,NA,CAWSVHHYGYTF,TGTGCCTGGAGTGTACATCACTATGGCTACACCTTC
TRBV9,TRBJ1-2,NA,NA,CASSVDGGVRPFTF,TGTGCCAGCAGCGTAGACGGAGGGGTGAGGCCTTTCACCTTC
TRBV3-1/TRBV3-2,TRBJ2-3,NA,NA,CASSPRLGGRTDTQYF,TGTGCCAGCAGCCCACGACTAGGGGGCCGAACAGATACGCAGTATTTT
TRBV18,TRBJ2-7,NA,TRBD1,CASSPGQDSYEQYF,TGTGCCAGCTCACCGGGACAGGACTCCTACGAGCAGTACTTC